The next 5 T cell receptor beta chains were all read from a single sample in a study of T cell responses to AZD1222 COVID-19 vaccine. Clones were sequenced by immunoSEQ multiplex PCR, and TCRdb holds only the in-frame ones, with some missing. The sample has about 100,000 clones; approximately 87% are singletons. The material was peripheral blood, obtained on day 0 of AZD1222 vaccination. The receptors were gathered from an adult in good health.

This sequence joins TRBV21-1 and TRBJ1-2; TRBD1, the table's D call, was not compared with the DNA. TRBV21-1 represents a pseudogene. This CDR3 is built from 17 residues. The CDR3 here is CASSKDMGQALSWGYTF. The CDR3 coding sequence is TGTGCCAGCAGCAAAGATATGGGACAGGCCCTCAGTTGGGGCTACACCTTC.

CDR3 nucleotides: TGTGCCAGCAGCTTAATCTGGGGTGACACTGAAGCTTTCTTT. This sequence encodes CASSLIWGDTEAFF. The gene calls are TRBV7-2 and TRBJ1-1; D unclear. V lost 2 bases and J 3 bases, leaving 10 bases between the germline ends. The CDR3 spans 14 residues. CDR1 is SGHTA, CDR2 FQGNSA, per germline.

V and J are TRBV6-5 and TRBJ2-3; possible D gene TRBD2, 7 bases. The CDR3 consists of 14 residues. The ends were cut back, 8 bases at V and 1 base at J, with 13 bases in the middle. Germline V gene data show CDR1 as MNHEY and CDR2 as SVGAGI. The CDR3 nucleotides are TGTGCCAGCGGGGGGGCAGTCGGCACAGATACGCAGTATTTT. Protein: CASGGAVGTDTQYF.

The chain is built from TRBV19 and TRBJ1-2, with 7 bases identical to TRBD1. This CDR3 is 15 amino acids long. Germline CDR1 LNHDA, CDR2 SQIVND (reference sequence). J gave up 8 bases and V 4 bases, and 13 bases lay outside the gene matches. The CDR3: CASSTSRTGLGGYTF. Here the CDR3 DNA reads TGTGCCAGTAGTACCTCCAGGACAGGTCTCGGAGGCTACACCTTC.

This chain joins TRBV19 and TRBJ1-5; TRBD1 might be the D (5 bases). V was clipped by 3 bases and J by 6 bases, with 15 bases between them. The germline CDR1 and CDR2 sequences are LNHDA and SQIVND (reference sequence). This CDR3 region has 15 residues. CDR3 sequence (DNA): TGTGCCAGTAGTATGTGGGGCGGGAAACCTCAGCCCCAGCATTTT. It specifies CASSMWGGKPQPQHF.